This TCR beta chain stems from a study of T-cell memory formation after mild COVID-19. V dropped 5 bases and J dropped 5 bases, with 16 bases sitting between them. There are 14 residues in the CDR3. Germline V CDR1 and CDR2: DFQATT, SNEGSKA (reference sequence). Using its own MiXCR run on the 5' RACE reads, TCRdb lists one record per CDR3 protein. The table records about 310,000 distinct CDR3 sequences, around 19% of them present only once. Sample: PBMCs or a T cell subset sorted from them (not recorded which). The sequence derives from a man aged 18 to 29 who had mild COVID-19 (a few samples of this study predate the infection). Cell type and time point are not known. This chain connects TRBV20-1 to TRBJ1-5, with D possibly TRBD1 on 6 matching bases. DNA of the CDR3: TGCAGTGCTGGACGGGGCAGGGGCGATCAGCCCCAGCATTTT. This gives the protein CSAGRGRGDQPQHF.